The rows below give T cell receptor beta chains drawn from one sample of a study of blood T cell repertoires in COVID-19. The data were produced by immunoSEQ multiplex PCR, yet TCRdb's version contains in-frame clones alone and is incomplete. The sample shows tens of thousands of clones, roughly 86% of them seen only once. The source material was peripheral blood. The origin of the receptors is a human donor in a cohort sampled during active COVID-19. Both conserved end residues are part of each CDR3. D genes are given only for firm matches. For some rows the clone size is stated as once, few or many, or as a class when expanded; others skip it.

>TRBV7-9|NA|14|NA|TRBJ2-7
CASSPWEESYEQYF
TGTGCCAGCAGCCCATGGGAGGAATCCTACGAGCAGTACTTC
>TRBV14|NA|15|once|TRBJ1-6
CASSQERVPNSPLHF
TGTGCCAGCAGCCAAGAGAGGGTTCCAAATTCACCCCTCCACTTT
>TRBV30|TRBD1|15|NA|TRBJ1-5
CAWSVQTGYNQPQHF
TGTGCCTGGAGTGTACAGACAGGGTATAATCAGCCCCAGCATTTT
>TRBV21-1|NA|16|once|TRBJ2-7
CAERDRRTPNTYEQYF
TGTGCCGAACGGGACAGAAGGACTCCTAATACCTACGAGCAGTACTTC
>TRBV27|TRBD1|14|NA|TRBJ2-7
CASSYRDRVYEQYF
TGTGCCAGCAGCTACCGGGACAGGGTTTACGAGCAGTACTTC
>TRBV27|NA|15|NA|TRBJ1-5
CASSLRGGANQPQHF
TGTGCCAGCAGTTTAAGGGGGGGCGCCAATCAGCCCCAGCATTTT
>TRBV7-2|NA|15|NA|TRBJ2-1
CASSTNPLLGNEQFF
TGTGCCAGCAGCACAAACCCCCTACTAGGCAATGAGCAGTTCTTC
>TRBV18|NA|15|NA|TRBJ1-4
CASSPTRGRNEKLFF
TGTGCCAGCTCACCGACGCGGGGTAGGAATGAAAAACTGTTTTTT
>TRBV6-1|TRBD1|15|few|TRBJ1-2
CASSDQTGVDYGYTF
TGTGCCAGCAGTGACCAGACAGGGGTAGACTATGGCTACACCTTC
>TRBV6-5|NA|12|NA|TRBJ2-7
CASSVDYYEQYF
TGTGCCAGCAGCGTGGACTACTACGAGCAGTACTTC
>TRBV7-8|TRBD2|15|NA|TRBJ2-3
CASSLSSGGRTTQYF
TGTGCCAGCAGCTTATCCTCGGGCGGGAGGACTACGCAGTATTTT
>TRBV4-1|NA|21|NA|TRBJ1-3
CASSQDRRTGRSGVSGNTIYF
TGCGCCAGCAGCCAAGATCGTCGAACAGGGCGGTCTGGGGTCTCTGGAAACACCATATATTTT
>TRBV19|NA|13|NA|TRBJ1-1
CASSRGGNTEAFF
TGTGCCAGTAGTAGGGGGGGGAACACTGAAGCTTTCTTT
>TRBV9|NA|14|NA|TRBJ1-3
CASSPLSTGNTIYF
TGTGCCAGCAGCCCTCTTTCTACTGGAAACACCATATATTTT
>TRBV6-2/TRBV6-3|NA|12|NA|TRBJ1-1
CASSSSGTEAFF
TGTGCCAGCAGTTCTTCAGGCACTGAAGCTTTCTTT
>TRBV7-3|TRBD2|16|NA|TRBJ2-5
CASSPTGTSRGETQYF
TGTGCCAGCAGCCCGACCGGGACTAGCAGGGGAGAGACCCAGTACTTC
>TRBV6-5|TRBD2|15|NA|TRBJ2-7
CASSRGLADYYEQYF
TGTGCCAGCAGCCGGGGACTAGCGGATTACTACGAGCAGTACTTC
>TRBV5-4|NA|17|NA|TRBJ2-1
CASSLSINRAGDNEQFF
TGTGCCAGCAGCCTATCAATCAACAGGGCAGGGGACAATGAGCAGTTCTTC
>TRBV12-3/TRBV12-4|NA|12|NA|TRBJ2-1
CASSTDSRQQFF
TGTGCCAGCAGTACGGACAGCCGGCAGCAGTTCTTC
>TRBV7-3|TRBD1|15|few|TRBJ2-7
CASSSTGGASYEQYF
TGTGCCAGCAGCTCTACAGGGGGAGCCTCCTACGAGCAGTACTTC
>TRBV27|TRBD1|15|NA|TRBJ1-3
CASMGQGGSGNTIYF
TGTGCCAGCATGGGACAGGGGGGCTCTGGAAACACCATATATTTT
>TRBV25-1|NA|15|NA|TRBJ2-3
CASSGPPGGTDTQYF
TGTGCCAGCAGTGGCCCTCCGGGGGGCACAGATACGCAGTATTTT
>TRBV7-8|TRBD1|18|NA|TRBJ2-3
CASSLRTGIVGMADTQYF
TGTGCCAGCAGCTTACGGACAGGGATTGTAGGGATGGCAGATACGCAGTATTTT
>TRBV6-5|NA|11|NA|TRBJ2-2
CASTAGGELFF
TGTGCCAGCACTGCGGGCGGGGAGCTGTTTTTT
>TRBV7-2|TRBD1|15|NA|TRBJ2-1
CASSFRTGGNDEQFF
TGTGCCAGCAGCTTTCGGACAGGGGGCAATGATGAGCAGTTCTTC
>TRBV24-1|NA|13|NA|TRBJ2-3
CATSDKSRDTQYF
TGTGCCACCAGTGACAAGAGTAGAGATACGCAGTATTTT
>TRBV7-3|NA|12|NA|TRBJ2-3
CASSLNGDTQYF
TGTGCCAGCAGCTTAAACGGAGATACGCAGTATTTT
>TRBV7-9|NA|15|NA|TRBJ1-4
CASSHQLLGGEKLFF
TGTGCCAGCAGTCATCAATTGCTGGGGGGGGAAAAACTGTTTTTT
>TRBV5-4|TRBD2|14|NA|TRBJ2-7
CASSDGLADYEQYF
TGTGCCAGCAGCGATGGACTAGCGGACTACGAGCAGTACTTC
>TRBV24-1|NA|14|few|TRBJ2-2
CATSLGANTGELFF
TGTGCCACCAGTCTGGGCGCGAACACCGGGGAGCTGTTTTTT
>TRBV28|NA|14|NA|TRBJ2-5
CAHSPLQGGETQYF
TGTGCCCACTCCCCCCTCCAGGGAGGTGAGACCCAGTACTTC
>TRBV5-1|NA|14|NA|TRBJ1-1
CASSSSAGNTEAFF
TGCGCCAGCAGCTCCTCCGCGGGGAACACTGAAGCTTTCTTT
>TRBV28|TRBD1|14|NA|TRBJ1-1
CASRTTGGRNEAFF
TGTGCCAGCAGAACCACAGGGGGCAGGAATGAAGCTTTCTTT
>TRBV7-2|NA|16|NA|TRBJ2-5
CASSLAGAPVQETQYF
TGTGCCAGCAGCTTAGCGGGAGCCCCTGTCCAAGAGACCCAGTACTTC
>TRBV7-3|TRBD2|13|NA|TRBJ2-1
CASSLTSGIGQFF
TGTGCCAGCAGCTTAACTAGCGGGATAGGCCAGTTCTTC
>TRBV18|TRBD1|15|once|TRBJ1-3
CASSPIRGAGNTIYF
TGTGCCAGCTCACCTATCAGGGGGGCTGGAAACACCATATATTTT
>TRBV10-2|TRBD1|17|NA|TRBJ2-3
CASSESTTGGGTDTQYF
TGCGCCAGCAGTGAGTCGACTACAGGGGGCGGCACAGATACGCAGTATTTT
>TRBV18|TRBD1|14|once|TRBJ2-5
CASSPPGGAGTQYF
TGTGCCAGCTCACCACCAGGGGGCGCAGGGACCCAGTACTTC
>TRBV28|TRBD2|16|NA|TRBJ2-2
CASSLRGLAGAGELFF
TGTGCCAGCAGTTTGCGAGGACTAGCGGGTGCCGGGGAGCTGTTTTTT
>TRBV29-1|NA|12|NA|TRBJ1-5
CSAKYSNQPQHF
TGCAGCGCAAAATATAGCAATCAGCCCCAGCATTTT
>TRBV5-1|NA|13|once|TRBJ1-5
CASSSDLDQPQHF
TGCGCCAGCAGCTCGGACTTGGATCAGCCCCAGCATTTT
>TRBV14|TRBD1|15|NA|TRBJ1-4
CASSHLTGGSEKLFF
TGTGCCAGCAGCCACCTGACAGGGGGCAGTGAAAAACTGTTTTTT
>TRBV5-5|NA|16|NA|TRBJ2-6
CASSSSGGTGANVLTF
TGTGCCAGCAGCTCCTCCGGGGGTACCGGGGCCAACGTCCTGACTTTC
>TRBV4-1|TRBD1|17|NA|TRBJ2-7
CASSQDQKGGRHHEQYF
TGCGCCAGCAGCCAAGATCAGAAAGGGGGCCGGCATCACGAGCAGTACTTC
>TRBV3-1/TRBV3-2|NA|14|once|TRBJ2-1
CASSQGGTDNEQFF
TGTGCCAGCAGCCAAGGAGGGACTGACAATGAGCAGTTCTTC
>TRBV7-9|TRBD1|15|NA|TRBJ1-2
CASSSTGGLNYGYTF
TGTGCCAGCAGCTCGACAGGGGGTCTTAACTATGGCTACACCTTC